A single sample gave rise to the 10 T cell receptor beta chains below, sequenced in a study of blood T cells in healthy people across ages. Alongside a J-beta primer mix, a sample-barcoded 5' primer served in a second PCR lasting roughly 7 to 12 cycles. TCRdb reprocessed the 5' RACE reads via MiXCR and lists one record per CDR3 protein. The sample has about 1.1 million distinct CDR3 sequences; less than 45% are singletons. The sequencing input was blood. Receptor source: a man aged 18-30 years in good health.

This clonotype has more than one count but fewer than ten. This chain links TRBV4-2 with TRBJ2-7; D might be TRBD2 (6 bases). V gave up 5 bases and J gave up 2 bases, with 19 bases separating them. CDR3 length: 16 residues. CDR1 and CDR2 (germline): LGHNA, YNFKEQ. The DNA for the CDR3 is TGTGCCAGCAGCTTCGGGACTCCTGATTGGCCCTACGAGCAGTACTTC. Amino acid sequence: CASSFGTPDWPYEQYF.

This clonotype came up a few times. J is TRBJ1-2 and V is TRBV4-1, with no clear D. This CDR3 is 16 amino acids long. Germline CDR1 MGHRA, CDR2 YSYEKL. V lost 0 bases and J 5 bases, leaving 16 bases between the germline ends. DNA for the CDR3: TGCGCCAGCAGCCAAGATGGAAGGGAAGGAGTTTATGGCTACACCTTC. This sequence encodes CASSQDGREGVYGYTF.

The chain combines TRBV6-5 with TRBJ1-2, with D uncertain. Looked up from germline, CDR1 is MNHEY and CDR2 is SVGAGI. This CDR3 comprises 13 residues. V lost 6 bases to trimming and J lost 7 bases, with 15 bases between them. For the CDR3, the DNA is TGTGCCAGCAGACAGACGGGCTCAGGTGGCTACACCTTC. It yields the protein CASRQTGSGGYTF.

DNA for the CDR3: TGTGCCAGCAGCTCGACAGGGCGATTGGCCTACGAGCAGTACTTC. Its protein is CASSSTGRLAYEQYF. J is TRBJ2-7 and V is TRBV7-9; 7 bases match TRBD1. V shed 4 bases, J shed 2 bases, and the junction held 8 bases outside the gene matches. This CDR3 has 15 amino acids. The germline gives CDR1 SEHNR, CDR2 FQNEAQ (reference sequence).

This chain links TRBV28 with TRBJ2-4; no definite D call. CDR3 length: 11 amino acids. V was pared by 7 bases and J by 2 bases, with 3 bases between. The germline gives CDR1 MDHEN, CDR2 SYDVKM. The CDR3 protein is CASTSKNIQYF. The CDR3 bases are TGTGCCAGCACTTCCAAAAACATTCAGTACTTC.

This chain uses TRBV6-2 or TRBV6-3 with TRBJ1-5; D is ambiguous. This CDR3 is 11 amino acids long. CDR1 and CDR2 (germline): MNHEY, SVGEGT. V was cut by 6 bases and J by 6 bases, with 6 bases left in between. The CDR3 coding sequence is TGTGCCAGCAGCTCAAGTCAGCCCCAGCATTTT. It translates to CASSSSQPQHF.

The V and J genes are TRBV14 and TRBJ1-1; 7 bases line up with TRBD1. The CDR3 contains 14 residues. Germline CDR1 reads SGHDN; CDR2 reads FVKESK. Trimming removed 0 bases from V and 6 bases from J; junction bases left unmatched: 4. As DNA, the CDR3 is TGTGCCAGCAGCCAAGACGGAGGGGGCGCTGAAGCTTTCTTT. Its protein is CASSQDGGGAEAFF.

V and J are TRBV12-3 or TRBV12-4 and TRBJ1-2; 7 bases align to TRBD1. The junction had 9 bases not matched to a gene; V was cut back by 2 bases and J by 6 bases. This CDR3 contains 15 residues. The CDR3: CASSLTRQGSNGYTF. CDR3 DNA sequence: TGTGCCAGCAGTTTAACCAGACAGGGATCGAATGGCTACACCTTC.

The rearrangement links TRBV7-2 to TRBJ2-5; a weak D match, TRBD2 (6 bases). The CDR3 covers 15 residues. Trimming stripped 3 bases from V and 3 bases from J, with 14 bases between. Looked up from germline, CDR1 is SGHTA and CDR2 is FQGNSA. Written as DNA, the CDR3 is TGTGCCAGCAGCTTCGACCCCGGGAGTAAAGAGACCCAGTACTTC. Amino acid sequence: CASSFDPGSKETQYF.

This clonotype was counted only a few times. This chain links TRBV27 with TRBJ1-2; unclear D gene. This CDR3 spans 15 amino acids. V dropped 2 bases and J dropped 2 bases, with 12 bases sitting between them. From germline, CDR1 is MNHEY and CDR2 SMNVEV (reference sequence). CDR3 in DNA: TGTGCCAGCAGTTTAGCCTCCAGTTCAAACTATGGCTACACCTTC. It translates to CASSLASSSNYGYTF.